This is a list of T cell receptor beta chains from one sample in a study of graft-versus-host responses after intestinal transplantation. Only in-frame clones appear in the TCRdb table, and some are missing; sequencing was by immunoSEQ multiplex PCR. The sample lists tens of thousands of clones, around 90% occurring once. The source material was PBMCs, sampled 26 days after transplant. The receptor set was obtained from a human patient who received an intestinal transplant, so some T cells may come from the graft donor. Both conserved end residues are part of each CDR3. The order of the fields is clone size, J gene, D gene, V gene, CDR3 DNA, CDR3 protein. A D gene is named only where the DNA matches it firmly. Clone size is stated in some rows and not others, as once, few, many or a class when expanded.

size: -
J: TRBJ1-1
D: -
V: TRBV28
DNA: TGTGCCAGCAGTTTTGGAGGGACCCTATCCATGAACACTGAAGCTTTCTTT
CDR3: CASSFGGTLSMNTEAFF

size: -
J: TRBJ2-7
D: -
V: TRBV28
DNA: TGTGCCAGCAGCCTCGGGACACCCGGGGCCTACGAGCAGTACTTC
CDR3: CASSLGTPGAYEQYF

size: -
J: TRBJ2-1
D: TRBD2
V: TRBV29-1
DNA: TGCAGCGTAAAAGTGGCGGGAGCCCACAATGAGCAGTTCTTC
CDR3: CSVKVAGAHNEQFF

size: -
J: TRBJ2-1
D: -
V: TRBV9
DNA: TGTGCCAGCAGCGTTTCGGGGGGCGGGGGCAATGAGCAGTTCTTC
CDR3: CASSVSGGGGNEQFF

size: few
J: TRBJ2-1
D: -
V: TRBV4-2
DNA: TGTGCCAGCAGCCAAGATAGATTCGGGCAGGGTAACAATGAGCAGTTCTTC
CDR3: CASSQDRFGQGNNEQFF

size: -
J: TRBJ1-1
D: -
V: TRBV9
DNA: TGTGCCAGCAGCGTGGGGGGGGAGGAGGGCACTGAAGCTTTCTTT
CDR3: CASSVGGEEGTEAFF

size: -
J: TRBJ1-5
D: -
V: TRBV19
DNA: TGTGCCAGTAGTATCGCAAGCTGGTCAAGCAATCAGCCCCAGCATTTT
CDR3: CASSIASWSSNQPQHF

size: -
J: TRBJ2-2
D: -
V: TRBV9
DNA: TGTGCCAGCAGCGTAGAAGAAGGGACTGCCGGGGAGCTGTTTTTT
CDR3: CASSVEEGTAGELFF

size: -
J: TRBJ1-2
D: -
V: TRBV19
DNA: TGTGCCAGTAGTCCCCGGGGGGTACAACGGGATGGCTACACCTTC
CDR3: CASSPRGVQRDGYTF

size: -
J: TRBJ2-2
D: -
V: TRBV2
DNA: TGTGCCAGCATCGGTTTAACAGGGAAAGTTCCCGGGGAGCTGTTTTTT
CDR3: CASIGLTGKVPGELFF

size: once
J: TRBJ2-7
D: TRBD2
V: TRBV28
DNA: TGTGCCAGCAGTCGCTTCCGATGGGCTAGCGGCCTCTCCTACGAGCAGTACTTC
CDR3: CASSRFRWASGLSYEQYF

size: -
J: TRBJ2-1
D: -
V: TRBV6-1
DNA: TGTGCCAGCAGTGGTTCGGGGGAGCAGTTCTTC
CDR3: CASSGSGEQFF

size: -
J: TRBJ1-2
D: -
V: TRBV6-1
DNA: TGTGCCAGCAGTGAAGCGGATAACAGGGTCGACTATGGCTACACCTTC
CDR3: CASSEADNRVDYGYTF

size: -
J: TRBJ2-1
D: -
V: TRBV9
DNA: TGTGCCAGCAGCTCACAGGGGGGGGATCCTGTCTACAATGAGCAGTTCTTC
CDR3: CASSSQGGDPVYNEQFF

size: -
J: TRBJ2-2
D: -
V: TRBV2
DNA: TGTGCCAGTCAAAGGGGGATCCGGGAGCTGTTTTTT
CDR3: CASQRGIRELFF

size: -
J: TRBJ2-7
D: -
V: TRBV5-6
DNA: TGTGCCAGCAGCTTGGGGACTCTACGCTACGAGCAGTACTTC
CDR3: CASSLGTLRYEQYF

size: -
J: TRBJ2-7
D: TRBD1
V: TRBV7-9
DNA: TGTGCCAGCAGGGATGGGACAGGGCAACCCTACGAGCAGTACTTC
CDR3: CASRDGTGQPYEQYF

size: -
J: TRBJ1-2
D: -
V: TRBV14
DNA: TGTGCCAGCAGCCCCGGAGGTGGAGGCTATGGCTACACCTTC
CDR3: CASSPGGGGYGYTF

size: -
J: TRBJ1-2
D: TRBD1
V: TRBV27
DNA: TGTGCCAGCAGTAACTACCGTACCGGGACAGGCTATGGCTACACCTTC
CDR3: CASSNYRTGTGYGYTF

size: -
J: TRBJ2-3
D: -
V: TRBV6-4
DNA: TGTGCCAGCAGTGCTAGCGGCACAGATACGCAGTATTTT
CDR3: CASSASGTDTQYF

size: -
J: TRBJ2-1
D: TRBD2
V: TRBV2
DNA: TGTGCCAGCTACAGCGGGAGTGACAATGAGCAGTTCTTC
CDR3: CASYSGSDNEQFF

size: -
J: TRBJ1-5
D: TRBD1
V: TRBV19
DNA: TGTGCCAGTAGTCCCTCGACAGGGCGGCCCCAGCATTTT
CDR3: CASSPSTGRPQHF